This TCR beta chain was sequenced in a study of prognosis after radiotherapy for stage I lung cancer. Study in general: Patients in the cohort never received concurrent therapy with stereotactic body radiotherapy. Overall study results and limits: After stereotactic body radiation therapy, patients with later distant metastases showed lower Shannon entropy. In patients receiving stereotactic body radiation therapy, unique TCR clone counts fell afterward, median around 9,500 versus 6,500.

This clonotype was counted many times. Its matching antigen is unknown. The study amplified the TCR beta CDR3 region from genomic DNA. This amplification was carried out by two rounds of multiplex PCR. Gene-specific primers for each TRBV and TRBJ gene drove first-round PCR. TCRdb reprocessed the multiplex PCR reads with MiXCR, giving one entry per CDR3 protein. This table has tens of thousands of distinct CDR3 sequences, around 32% appearing once. Sample collection consisted of roughly 5.9 milliliters of peripheral blood drawn at each of two time points. This CDR3 is 15 amino acids long. V lost 2 bases to trimming and J lost 0 bases, with 8 bases between them. Germline CDR1 and CDR2: GTSNPN and SVGIG (reference sequence).

This specimen was PBMCs, taken before or after stereotactic body radiation therapy (not recorded which). This chain uses TRBV30 with TRBJ2-6; D possibly corresponds to TRBD2 (5 bases). The clonotype originates from a donor of 50 years or more with non-small cell lung cancer. The CDR3, as DNA: TGTGCCTGGAGTAGGGAGATCTCTGGGGCCAACGTCCTGACTTTC. Its protein product is CAWSREISGANVLTF.